These 31 T cell receptor beta chains share one sample of origin, sequenced in a study of shared clonotypes between healthy human individuals. Naive CD8 populations comprised CD45RO-negative cells positively selected for CCR7, excluding terminally differentiated effector memory CD45RA+ cells. Data came from immunoSEQ multiplex PCR; TCRdb stores just in-frame clones and leaves some out. This table has under 2,000,000 clones, approximately 95% appearing once. The sequencing input was naive CD8+ T cells sorted from blood. The receptors shown here come from a man aged 18 to 30 in good health.

The chain carries TRBV9 and TRBJ2-1; 7 bases line up with TRBD2. Germline-derived CDR1 and CDR2 are SGDLS and YYNGEE. There are 15 residues in the CDR3. Trimming at V came to 2 bases and at J to 5 bases, leaving 7 bases not matched to a gene. The CDR3 nucleotides are TGTGCCAGCAGCGTCTCCGGGAGGTCTAACAATGAGCAGTTCTTC. Translated: CASSVSGRSNNEQFF.

The rearrangement links TRBV4-1 to TRBJ2-4, with D uncertain. V lost 4 bases and J 7 bases, leaving 11 bases between the germline ends. In germline, CDR1 is MGHRA, CDR2 YSYEKL. The CDR3 is 13 residues long. CDR3 bases: TGCGCCAGCAGCCCAATACAAGGGAACATTCAGTACTTC. Protein product: CASSPIQGNIQYF.

The chain has TRBV2 and TRBJ2-1, with 11 bases identical to TRBD2. Germline loops: CDR1 SNHLY, CDR2 FYNNEI. V trimming: 10 bases; J trimming: 5 bases; junction bases outside the gene matches: 7. CDR3 length: 14 residues. This chain's CDR3 is CATKGLADNNEQFF. In DNA form, the CDR3 reads TGTGCCACCAAGGGACTAGCGGACAACAATGAGCAGTTCTTC.

This rearrangement joins TRBV27 to TRBJ2-1, with TRBD2 matching over 10 bases. This CDR3 has 14 amino acids. J lost 4 bases, V lost 8 bases, and 5 bases had no gene match. CDR1 and CDR2 from the germline V gene are MNHEY and SMNVEV (reference sequence). In DNA, the CDR3 is TGTGCCAGCGGACCAGCGGGGGGGTACAATGAGCAGTTCTTC. Its protein is CASGPAGGYNEQFF.

CDR3 coding DNA: TGTGCCAGCAGCGGGGTGGCGGTTAACTATGGCTACACCTTC. Translation: CASSGVAVNYGYTF. The chain uses TRBV9 and TRBJ1-2; D remains ambiguous. Between the trimmed V and J ends, which lost 3 bases and 1 base, there was a span of 10 bases. The CDR3 totals 14 residues. Germline assignment: CDR1 SGDLS and CDR2 YYNGEE.

The chain carries TRBV29-1 and TRBJ2-1, with 7 bases identical to TRBD1. With V trimmed by 1 base and J by 8 bases, 14 bases remained unmatched. Germline V gene data show CDR1 as SQVTM and CDR2 as ANQGSEA. The CDR3 loop spans 16 amino acids. The CDR3 nucleotides read TGCAGCGTTGAAGGGTTACAGGGGTTAGGATTCGATGAGCAGTTCTTC. Translated: CSVEGLQGLGFDEQFF.

Turning to this clone: Other nucleotide sequences in the sample specify the same CDR3. The rearrangement joins TRBV6-1 to TRBJ1-2; D may be TRBD1 (5 bases). This CDR3 comprises 14 residues. The germline gives CDR1 MNHNS, CDR2 SASEGT. Trimming removed 1 base at V and 4 bases at J, with 10 bases between. The CDR3 sequence: CASSEGQGGYGYTF. The CDR3 bases are TGTGCCAGCAGTGAAGGGCAGGGTGGCTATGGCTACACCTTC.

This clone has only one observation. V is TRBV11-2 and J is TRBJ2-7, with D possibly being TRBD1 (5 bases). Germline CDR1 and CDR2: SGHAT and FQNNGV. The V gene lost 1 base and the J gene lost 6 bases, with 7 bases spanning the gap. CDR3 length: 12 amino acids. The CDR3: CASSLGQFEQYF. The CDR3 nucleotides read TGTGCCAGCAGCTTAGGACAGTTCGAGCAGTACTTC. The full variable domain, completed using reference TRBV11-2 and TRBJ2-7, is EAGVAQSPRYKIIEKRQSVAFWCNPISGHATLYWYQQILGQGPKLLIQFQNNGVVDDSQLPKDRFSAERLKGVDSTLKIQPAKLEDSAVYLCASSLGQFEQYFGPGTRLTVT.

V is TRBV29-1 and J is TRBJ2-2, with 10 bases aligning to TRBD2. Germline lookup yields CDR1 SQVTM and CDR2 ANQGSEA. The length of the CDR3 is 14 residues. Unmatched junction bases numbered 4, after V lost 4 bases and J lost 5 bases. CDR3 sequence: CSVVAGGMTGELFF. CDR3 DNA sequence: TGCAGCGTTGTAGCGGGAGGAATGACCGGGGAGCTGTTTTTT.

The chain couples TRBV28 to TRBJ2-1; 8 nucleotides line up with TRBD1. J lost 5 bases, V lost 5 bases, and 5 bases had no gene match. The CDR3 contains 14 residues. Germline CDR1 and CDR2: MDHEN and SYDVKM. CDR3 region: CASSPTGENNEQFF. CDR3 sequence (DNA): TGTGCCAGCAGTCCGACAGGGGAGAACAATGAGCAGTTCTTC.

This CDR3 is CASSQVSGTGGTYEQYF. As DNA, the CDR3 is TGCGCCAGCAGCCAAGTTTCCGGGACAGGGGGCACCTACGAGCAGTACTTC. The chain uses TRBV4-1 and TRBJ2-7, with 12 positions matching TRBD1. The germline V gene has CDR1 MGHRA and CDR2 YSYEKL. The CDR3 has 17 amino acids. V was pared by 1 base and J by 2 bases, with 6 bases of the junction left unmatched.

The V gene is TRBV10-3, the J gene TRBJ1-2; 7 nucleotides align to TRBD1. This CDR3 comprises 15 residues. Losses at the gene ends were 8 bases for V and 3 bases for J; bases not matched to a gene: 12. Germline-derived CDR1 and CDR2 are ENHRY and SYGVKD. The CDR3 region is CAIQEGAGMYYGYTF. The CDR3 region has the DNA TGTGCCATCCAAGAGGGGGCAGGGATGTACTATGGCTACACCTTC.

V gene TRBV16 combines with J gene TRBJ1-3; no clear D gene. The CDR3 is 15 residues long. V was shortened by 3 bases and J by 3 bases, with 12 bases between the two germline ends. Germline loops: CDR1 KGHSY, CDR2 FQNENV. The CDR3 sequence: CASSHLGNSGNTIYF. Here the CDR3 DNA reads TGTGCCAGCAGCCACTTGGGAAACAGTGGAAACACCATATATTTT.

The count of this clone is one. This rearrangement joins TRBV6-6 to TRBJ2-7, with TRBD1 as a possible D gene (6 bases). The V end lost 0 bases, the J end lost 0 bases, and 9 bases lay between the germline ends. This CDR3 has 15 residues. Germline-derived CDR1 and CDR2 are MNHNY and SVGAGI (reference sequence). CDR3 bases: TGTGCCAGCAGTTACTCGACAGGTTACTCCTACGAGCAGTACTTC. Translated, it gives CASSYSTGYSYEQYF.

The genes are TRBV27 and TRBJ2-7, with D possibly matching TRBD1 (7 bases). The germline V and J ends were trimmed by 5 bases and 0 bases, with 17 bases remaining between them. CDR1 and CDR2 from the germline V gene are MNHEY and SMNVEV (reference sequence). CDR3 length equals 16 residues. The CDR3: CASSPYGGGGSYEQYF. CDR3 in DNA: TGTGCCAGCAGTCCCTATGGAGGGGGCGGCTCCTACGAGCAGTACTTC.

The chain joins TRBV9 to TRBJ1-2; D possibly corresponds to TRBD1 (5 bases). The CDR3 has 16 residues. Germline V gene data show CDR1 as SGDLS and CDR2 as YYNGEE. V was trimmed by 3 bases and J by 4 bases, leaving 19 bases between them. CDR3: CASSGRGGILAYGYTF. DNA for the CDR3: TGTGCCAGCAGCGGAAGGGGAGGGATCCTAGCCTATGGCTACACCTTC.

The rearrangement uses TRBV6-5 and TRBJ2-6; the match to TRBD2 covers 7 bases. Germline CDR1 reads MNHEY; CDR2 reads SVGAGI. The V segment lost 11 bases and the J segment 2 bases; nucleotides outside the gene matches: 0. The CDR3 length is 12 residues. The DNA of the CDR3 is TGTGCCGCGGGAGCTGGGGCCAACGTCCTGACTTTC. Protein sequence: CAAGAGANVLTF.

This CDR3 reads CASSDATNTGELFF. The CDR3 bases are TGTGCCAGCAGTGACGCGACTAACACCGGGGAGCTGTTTTTT. V usage is TRBV6-4 and J usage is TRBJ2-2; D remains ambiguous. The CDR3 is 14 residues long. The ends were cut back, 2 bases at V and 2 bases at J, with 6 bases in the middle. Germline-derived CDR1 and CDR2 are MRHNA and SNTAGT.

This chain links TRBV9 with TRBJ1-6; the D is unclear. The CDR3 length is 13 residues. Germline CDR1 SGDLS, CDR2 YYNGEE. V lost 0 bases, J lost 9 bases, and 7 bases lay in between. CDR3 region: CASSVAFGSPLHF. The CDR3 DNA sequence: TGTGCCAGCAGCGTAGCTTTCGGTTCACCCCTCCACTTT.

Note on this clone: The same CDR3 arises from other DNA sequences in this sample as well. The chain couples TRBV7-3 to TRBJ2-2, with D unresolved. Germline V gene sequence: CDR1 SGHTA, CDR2 FQGTGA. The germline V and J ends were trimmed by 0 bases and 5 bases, with 4 bases remaining between them. This CDR3 region has 13 residues. Written as DNA, the CDR3 is TGTGCCAGCAGCTTAACTCTAACCGGGGAGCTGTTTTTT. Its protein product is CASSLTLTGELFF. The whole variable domain, filled in from reference TRBV7-3 and TRBJ2-2, reads GAGVSQTPSNKVTEKGKYVELRCDPISGHTALYWYRQSLGQGPEFLIYFQGTGAADDSGLPNDRFFAVRPEGSVSTLKIQRTERGDSAVYLCASSLTLTGELFFGEGSRLTVL.

This sequence joins TRBV27 and TRBJ1-4; unclear D gene. V was pared by 6 bases and J by 7 bases, with 15 bases between. This CDR3 has 14 residues. Germline V lookup: CDR1 MNHEY, CDR2 SMNVEV (reference sequence). The CDR3 sequence: CASRSDGIGEKLFF. The CDR3 coding sequence is TGTGCCAGCAGGAGCGATGGAATCGGTGAAAAACTGTTTTTT.

The J gene is TRBJ2-1, the V gene TRBV28; D is possibly TRBD1 (7 bases). The CDR3 extends over 16 amino acids. V lost 3 bases to trimming and J lost 5 bases, with 17 bases between them. Germline CDR1 and CDR2: MDHEN and SYDVKM. DNA for the CDR3: TGTGCCAGCAGTTTTCCCGACAGGGAGGAGGACAATGAGCAGTTCTTC. It translates to CASSFPDREEDNEQFF.

The chain has TRBV13 and TRBJ2-2; 10 bases are shared with TRBD1. This CDR3 spans 16 amino acids. The germline V gene has CDR1 PRHDT and CDR2 FYEKMQ (reference sequence). V lost 4 bases, J lost 6 bases, and 8 bases stayed unmatched. The DNA for the CDR3 is TGTGCCAGCAGCTGGACAGGGGGTGGCTTTCCCGGGGAGCTGTTTTTT. Translating gives CASSWTGGGFPGELFF. Using reference TRBV13 and TRBJ2-2 for the parts outside the CDR3, the full variable domain is AAGVIQSPRHLIKEKRETATLKCYPIPRHDTVYWYQQGPGQDPQFLISFYEKMQSDKGSIPDRFSAQQFSDYHSELNMSSLELGDSALYFCASSWTGGGFPGELFFGEGSRLTVL.

Note on this clone: Other DNA variants within this sample encode the same CDR3. The chain links TRBV27 to TRBJ2-1; 9 bases match TRBD2. After removal of 2 bases from V and 7 bases from J, the junction contained 6 bases not matched to a gene. This CDR3 comprises 15 residues. Germline CDR1 reads MNHEY; CDR2 reads SMNVEV (reference sequence). The CDR3 reads CASSLTLAGLNEQFF. CDR3 nucleotide sequence: TGTGCCAGCAGTTTAACCCTAGCGGGATTGAATGAGCAGTTCTTC.

The rearrangement uses TRBV5-8 and TRBJ2-5; tentatively, D is TRBD1 (6 bases). The CDR3 loop spans 16 amino acids. The V gene lost 2 bases and the J gene lost 7 bases, with 21 bases spanning the gap. Germline V lookup: CDR1 SGHTS, CDR2 YDEGEE. The CDR3 DNA reads as TGTGCCAGCAGCTTAAGCTACCAACAGGGCCCATGGACCCAGTACTTC. It yields the protein CASSLSYQQGPWTQYF.

The V and J genes are TRBV27 and TRBJ2-2; D is perhaps TRBD1 (5 bases). The CDR3 extends over 15 amino acids. V lost 7 bases to trimming and J lost 5 bases, with 17 bases between them. Germline V lookup: CDR1 MNHEY, CDR2 SMNVEV (reference sequence). Written as DNA, the CDR3 is TGTGCCAGCAATACTTACAGGACGCCTACCGGGGAGCTGTTTTTT. Protein: CASNTYRTPTGELFF.

The chain links TRBV4-3 to TRBJ2-7, with D maybe TRBD1 (5 bases). CDR3 length: 13 residues. Germline V CDR1 and CDR2: LGHNA, YSLEER. V was clipped by 5 bases and J by 3 bases, with 11 bases between them. The CDR3 DNA follows: TGCGCCAGCAGCATACACCAGGGCTACGAGCAGTACTTC. It translates to CASSIHQGYEQYF.

The chain has TRBV29-1 and TRBJ1-6; a possible D gene is TRBD1 (5 bases). This CDR3 spans 11 amino acids. V lost 0 bases to trimming and J lost 17 bases, with 11 bases between them. In germline, CDR1 is SQVTM, CDR2 ANQGSEA. The chain's CDR3 is CSVEDGQGFHF. The CDR3 DNA reads as TGCAGCGTTGAAGACGGGCAGGGCTTCCACTTT.

V gene TRBV28 combines with J gene TRBJ2-5; D is uncertain. Germline lookup yields CDR1 MDHEN and CDR2 SYDVKM. Trimming shortened V by 3 bases and J by 5 bases, and 10 bases separated the two germline ends. This CDR3 has 13 amino acids. CDR3 in DNA: TGTGCCAGCAGTTTCCCCCTGTCGGAGACCCAGTACTTC. This encodes CASSFPLSETQYF. Combining the CDR3 with reference TRBV28 and TRBJ2-5 gives the whole variable domain DVKVTQSSRYLVKRTGEKVFLECVQDMDHENMFWYRQDPGLGLRLIYFSYDVKMKEKGDIPEGYSVSREKKERFSLILESASTNQTSMYLCASSFPLSETQYFGPGTRLLVL.

A note on this clone: Other DNA sequences in this sample translate to the same CDR3. The J gene is TRBJ2-7, the V gene TRBV7-2, with 9 bases aligning to TRBD1. This CDR3 contains 15 residues. J was trimmed by 3 bases and V by 5 bases; bases with no gene match: 8. Germline lookup yields CDR1 SGHTA and CDR2 FQGNSA. The DNA for the CDR3 is TGTGCCAGCAGCCTAGACGGGACAGGGCTCTACGAGCAGTACTTC. It translates to CASSLDGTGLYEQYF.

The genes are TRBV5-5 and TRBJ1-2; tentatively, D is TRBD1 (5 bases). The CDR3 loop spans 14 amino acids. V was shortened by 2 bases and J by 6 bases, with 14 bases between the two germline ends. The germline V gene encodes CDR1 SGHKS and CDR2 YYEKEE (reference sequence). Here the CDR3 DNA reads TGTGCCAGCAGCTTTTGGCAGGGAAATGATGGCTACACCTTC. Its protein is CASSFWQGNDGYTF.